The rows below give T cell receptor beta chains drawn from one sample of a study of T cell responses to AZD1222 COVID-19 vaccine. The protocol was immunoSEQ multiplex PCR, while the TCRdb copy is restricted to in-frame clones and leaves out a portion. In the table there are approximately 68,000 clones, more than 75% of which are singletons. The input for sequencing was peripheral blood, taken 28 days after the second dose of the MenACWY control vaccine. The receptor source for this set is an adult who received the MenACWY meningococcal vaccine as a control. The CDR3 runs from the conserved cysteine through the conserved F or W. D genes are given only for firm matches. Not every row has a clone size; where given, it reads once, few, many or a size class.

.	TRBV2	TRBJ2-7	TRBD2	CASHRLALLGEQYF	TGTGCCAGCCACCGACTAGCTCTATTGGGGGAGCAGTACTTC
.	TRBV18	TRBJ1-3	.	CASSLKGPDVSGNTIYF	TGTGCCAGCTCACTCAAGGGGCCCGATGTCTCTGGAAACACCATATATTTT
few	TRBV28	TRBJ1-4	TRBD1	CASSLQQGAGNEKLFF	TGTGCCAGCAGTCTACAACAGGGGGCGGGTAATGAAAAACTGTTTTTT
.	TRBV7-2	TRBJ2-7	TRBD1	CASSSVGRTGKYEQYF	TGTGCCAGCAGCTCCGTAGGAAGGACAGGGAAATACGAGCAGTACTTC
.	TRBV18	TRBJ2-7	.	CASSPPSGEDYEQYF	TGTGCCAGCTCACCACCATCAGGGGAGGACTACGAGCAGTACTTC
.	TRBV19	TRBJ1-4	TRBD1	CASSMGQLNEKLFF	TGTGCCAGTAGTATGGGACAGCTTAATGAAAAACTGTTTTTT
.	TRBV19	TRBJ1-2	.	CASSIFSENYGYTF	TGTGCCAGTAGTATTTTTTCAGAGAACTATGGCTACACCTTC
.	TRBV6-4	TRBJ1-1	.	CASSDSRVGTEAFF	TGTGCCAGCAGTGACTCGAGGGTGGGTACTGAAGCTTTCTTT
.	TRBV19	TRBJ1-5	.	CASSGEMDSNQPQHF	TGTGCCAGTAGTGGGGAGATGGATAGCAATCAGCCCCAGCATTTT
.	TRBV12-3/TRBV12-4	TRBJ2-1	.	CASSTGLNNEQFF	TGTGCCAGCAGTACAGGGTTGAACAATGAGCAGTTCTTC
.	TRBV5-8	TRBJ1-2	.	CASIPWGGDYGYTF	TGTGCCAGCATCCCCTGGGGGGGAGACTATGGCTACACCTTC
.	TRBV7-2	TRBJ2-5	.	CASSLVQGPQETQYF	TGTGCCAGCAGCTTAGTCCAGGGGCCTCAAGAGACCCAGTACTTC
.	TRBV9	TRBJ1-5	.	CASSGLGQINQPQHF	TGTGCCAGCAGCGGCTTGGGGCAGATAAATCAGCCCCAGCATTTT
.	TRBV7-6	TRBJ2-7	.	CASSSAYEQYF	TGTGCCAGCAGCTCGGCCTACGAGCAGTACTTC
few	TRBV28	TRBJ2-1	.	CASRKQSSYNEQFF	TGTGCCAGCAGGAAGCAGAGCTCCTACAATGAGCAGTTCTTC
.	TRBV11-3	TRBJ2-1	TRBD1	CASSLGDRVGDEQFF	TGTGCCAGCAGCTTAGGTGACAGGGTGGGCGATGAGCAGTTCTTC
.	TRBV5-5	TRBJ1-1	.	CASSQGPEMNTEAFF	TGTGCCAGCAGCCAAGGGCCAGAAATGAACACTGAAGCTTTCTTT
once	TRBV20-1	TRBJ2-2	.	CSAPRTGELFF	TGCAGTGCTCCTAGAACCGGGGAGCTGTTTTTT
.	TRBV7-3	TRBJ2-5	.	CASSSTVTTGPIQETQYF	TGTGCCAGCAGCTCCACCGTAACGACAGGCCCCATCCAAGAGACCCAGTACTTC
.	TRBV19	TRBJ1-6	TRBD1	CASSARDSPNSPLHF	TGTGCCAGTAGTGCCCGGGACAGTCCAAATTCACCCCTCCACTTT
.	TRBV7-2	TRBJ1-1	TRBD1	CASSFPDRRNTEAFF	TGTGCCAGCAGCTTTCCGGACAGGCGGAACACTGAAGCTTTCTTT
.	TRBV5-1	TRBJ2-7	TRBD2	CASSLAGLAGGPYEQYF	TGCGCCAGCAGCTTGGCGGGACTAGCGGGCGGCCCCTACGAGCAGTACTTC
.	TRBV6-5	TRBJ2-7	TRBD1	CASSSGQGLQLEQYF	TGTGCCAGCAGTTCGGGACAGGGGCTTCAACTCGAGCAGTACTTC
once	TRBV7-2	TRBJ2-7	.	CASSSRPGFSYEQYF	TGTGCCAGCAGCTCGCGCCCGGGATTTTCCTACGAGCAGTACTTC
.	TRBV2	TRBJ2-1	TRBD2	CASTGLAGNNEQFF	TGTGCCAGCACAGGACTAGCGGGTAACAATGAGCAGTTCTTC
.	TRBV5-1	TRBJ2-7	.	CASSDRMTYEQYF	TGCGCCAGCAGCGATCGGATGACTTACGAGCAGTACTTC
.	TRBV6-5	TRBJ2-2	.	CASSYSPGLGGELFF	TGTGCCAGCAGTTACTCCCCCGGGCTCGGGGGGGAGCTGTTTTTT
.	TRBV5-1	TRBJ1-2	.	CASSLGADHGYTF	TGCGCCAGCAGCTTGGGGGCGGACCATGGCTACACCTTC
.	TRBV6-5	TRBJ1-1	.	CASSYAGGGEAFF	TGTGCCAGCAGTTACGCAGGAGGGGGTGAAGCTTTCTTT
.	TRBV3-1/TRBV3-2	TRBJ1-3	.	CASSQDPCASGNTIYF	TGTGCCAGCAGCCAAGACCCCTGCGCGTCTGGAAACACCATATATTTT
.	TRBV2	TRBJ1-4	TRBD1	CASSEGSGQGNEKLFF	TGTGCCAGCAGTGAAGGATCTGGACAGGGTAATGAAAAACTGTTTTTT
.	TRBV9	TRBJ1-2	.	CASSVGGANYGYTF	TGTGCCAGCAGCGTAGGGGGGGCGAACTATGGCTACACCTTC
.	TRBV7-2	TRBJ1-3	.	CASSLVVGSYLNTIYF	TGTGCCAGCAGCTTGGTGGTAGGGTCCTATCTCAACACCATATATTTT
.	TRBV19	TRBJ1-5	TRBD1	CATAGTGEGSNQPQHF	TGTGCCACCGCGGGGACAGGGGAGGGAAGCAATCAGCCCCAGCATTTT
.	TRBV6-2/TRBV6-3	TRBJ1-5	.	CASSANSNQPQHF	TGTGCCAGCAGCGCGAATAGCAATCAGCCCCAGCATTTT
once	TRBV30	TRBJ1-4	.	CAWRDSGRVWNEKLFF	TGTGCCTGGAGAGATTCTGGGCGCGTGTGGAATGAAAAACTGTTTTTT
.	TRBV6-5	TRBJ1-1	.	CASKIAGVNTEAFF	TGTGCCAGCAAAATAGCAGGGGTGAACACTGAAGCTTTCTTT
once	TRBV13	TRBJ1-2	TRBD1	CASSSAGQGHGYTF	TGTGCCAGCAGCTCAGCGGGACAGGGTCATGGCTACACCTTC
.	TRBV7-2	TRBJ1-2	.	CASSLQHHGYTF	TGTGCCAGCAGCTTACAGCATCATGGCTACACCTTC
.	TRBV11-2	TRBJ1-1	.	CASSRGTEGTEAFF	TGTGCCAGCAGCCGTGGGACGGAGGGCACTGAAGCTTTCTTT
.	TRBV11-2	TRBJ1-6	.	CASSLDPTVSSYNSPLHF	TGTGCCAGCAGCTTAGATCCGACGGTGAGCTCCTATAATTCACCCCTCCACTTT
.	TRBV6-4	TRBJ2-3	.	CASSGLSTDTQYF	TGTGCCAGCTCAGGGTTAAGCACAGATACGCAGTATTTT
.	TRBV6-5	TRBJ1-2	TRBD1	CASNPGQGGYTF	TGTGCCAGCAATCCGGGACAGGGGGGCTACACCTTC
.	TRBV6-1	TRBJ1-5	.	CASSEAPGGASQPQHF	TGTGCCAGCAGTGAAGCGCCAGGAGGGGCGAGCCAGCCCCAGCATTTT
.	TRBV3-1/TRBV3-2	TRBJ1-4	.	CASSQGAGGLFF	TGTGCCAGCAGCCAGGGGGCGGGGGGACTGTTTTTT
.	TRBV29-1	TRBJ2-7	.	CSVADRLLEEQYF	TGCAGCGTTGCAGACAGGCTGCTGGAGGAGCAGTACTTC
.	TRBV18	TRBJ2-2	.	CASSPIQEGANTGELFF	TGTGCCAGCTCACCCATTCAGGAGGGAGCGAACACCGGGGAGCTGTTTTTT
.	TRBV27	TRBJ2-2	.	CASRQGNTGELFF	TGTGCCAGCAGGCAGGGGAACACCGGGGAGCTGTTTTTT